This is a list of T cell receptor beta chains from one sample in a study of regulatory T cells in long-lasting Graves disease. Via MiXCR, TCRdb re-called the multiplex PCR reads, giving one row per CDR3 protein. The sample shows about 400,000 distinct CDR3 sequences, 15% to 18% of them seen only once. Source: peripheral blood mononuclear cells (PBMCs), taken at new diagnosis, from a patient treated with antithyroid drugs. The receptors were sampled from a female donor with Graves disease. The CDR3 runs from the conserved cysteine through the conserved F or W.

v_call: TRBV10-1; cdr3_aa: CASSESILAGATFAIQFF
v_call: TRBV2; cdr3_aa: CASSRGQANEKLFF
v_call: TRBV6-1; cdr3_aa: CASSKDRQQETQYF
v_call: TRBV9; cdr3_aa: CASSASATRGVTEAFF
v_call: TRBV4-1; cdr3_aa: CASSPSLRVEAFF
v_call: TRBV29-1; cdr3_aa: CSVGEGRYEQYF
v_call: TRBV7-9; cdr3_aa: CASSLEARREEQYF
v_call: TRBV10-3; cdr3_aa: CAISAREASSYEQYF
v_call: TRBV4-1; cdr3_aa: CASSQPMSYEQYF
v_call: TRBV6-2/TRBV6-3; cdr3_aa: CASSVTGGNSGEQYF
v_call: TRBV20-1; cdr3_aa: CSVTPKPTDTQYF
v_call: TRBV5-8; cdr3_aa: CASSRGPATGGYTF
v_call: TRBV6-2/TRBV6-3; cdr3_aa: CASSSVGRISHYEQYF
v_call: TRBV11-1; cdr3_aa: CASSLAQTGGGTEAFF
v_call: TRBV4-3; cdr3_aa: CASSQRQGNYGYTF
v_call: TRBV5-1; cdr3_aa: CASRSDGYSNQPQHF
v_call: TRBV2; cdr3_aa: CASSAGAFSGNTIYF
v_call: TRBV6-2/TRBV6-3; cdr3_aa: CASSKEGGVYGYTF
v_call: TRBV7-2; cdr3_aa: CASSPGTSGYYEQYF
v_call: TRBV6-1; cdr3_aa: CASSVVPGGTGELFF
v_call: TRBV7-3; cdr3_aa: CASSLEAIRTDTQYF
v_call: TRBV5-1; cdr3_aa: CASSSPELDGYTF
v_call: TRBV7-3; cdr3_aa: CASSFRESSYNEQFF
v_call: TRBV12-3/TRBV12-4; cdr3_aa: CASSLAFNYGYTF
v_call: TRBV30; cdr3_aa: CAAIFRAGECEQYF
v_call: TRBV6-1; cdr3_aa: CASSPTGAVDTQYF
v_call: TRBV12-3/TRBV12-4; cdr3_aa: CASSGDSGSSYEQYF
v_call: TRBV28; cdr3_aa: CASSSVGTTNEKLFF
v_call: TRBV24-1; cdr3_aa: CATSDLEVGASGVYEQFF
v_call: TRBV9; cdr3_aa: CASSVGPLGYTF
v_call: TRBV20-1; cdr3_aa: CSAIQGLSYEQYF
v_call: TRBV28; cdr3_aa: CASSGTSENYEQYF
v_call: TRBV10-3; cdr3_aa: CAISGKFSNQPQHF
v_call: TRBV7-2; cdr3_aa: CASSSAGTIGGLEQYF
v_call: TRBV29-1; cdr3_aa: CSADIGGNEQFF
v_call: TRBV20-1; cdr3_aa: CSANWTQRGGRGDTQYF
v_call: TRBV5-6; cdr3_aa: CASSEFGTPGQPQHF
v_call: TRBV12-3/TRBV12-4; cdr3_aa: CASRSRDREGTEAFF
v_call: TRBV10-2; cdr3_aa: CASLLEPGLAGGTNEQYF
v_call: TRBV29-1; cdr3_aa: CSVEKVGPSGVYEQYF
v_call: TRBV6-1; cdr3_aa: CASSGGAYEQYF
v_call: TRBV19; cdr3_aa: CASSTSGTANQPQHF
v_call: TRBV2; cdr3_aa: CASSEGTAYSYEQYF
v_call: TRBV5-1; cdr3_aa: CASSLGMGRMNTEAFF
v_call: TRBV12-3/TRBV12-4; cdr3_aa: CASSPFRDTEAFF
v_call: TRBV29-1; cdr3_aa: CSVGGGVAGPDNEQFF
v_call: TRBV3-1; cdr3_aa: CASSFRGKQPQHF
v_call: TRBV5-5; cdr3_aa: CASSFRGQNYGYTF
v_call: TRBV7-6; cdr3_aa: CASSLDRARSPLHF
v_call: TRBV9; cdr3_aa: CASSLGGQGGQGYTF
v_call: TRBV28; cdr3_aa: CASTLTGGFSGNTIYF